This T cell receptor (beta chain) was identified during a study of T cell responses to AZD1222 COVID-19 vaccine (TCRdb year 2021). Background on the whole study: A total of 230 to 250 trial participants underwent TCR sequencing, of whom around 210 had received two doses of AZD1222 and around 25 had received two doses of the MenACWY control vaccine. Enrollment into the trials was organized by age into subgroups of 18-55, 56-69 and 70-plus years, and those subgroups contained roughly 150, 30 and 60 TCR-sequenced participants, respectively. The paper as a whole reports these results and caveats: Spike-specific TCR breadth and depth rose significantly after two AZD1222 doses compared with day 0 and with MenACWY recipients. The whole spike protein was spanned by vaccine-associated CD4 TCRs, and dominant responses were seen in regions 160-218 and 743-854. Because no day 14 peak-response samples were available, the repertoires could be characterized only after the peak T cell response. Reportedly, almost half of the unique spike-specific TCRs recognized epitopes lying outside the regions that are mutated in the B.1.351 and B.1.1.7 variants. Participants were mostly white British and included more females than males, and it was suggested by the authors that clonal diversity may have been underestimated. In the small 56-69-year group, the increase in depth fell short of significance, most likely because of low power. Conclusions about previously exposed vaccinees are limited, since just 6 or 7 AZD1222 recipients were seropositive for SARS-CoV-2 at baseline.

The CDR3 regions of human TCRbeta chains were analyzed by immunosequencing. From the authors' description of their analysis: Repertoire TCRs were checked for matches against a reference library of SARS-CoV-2-specific TCRs that had been generated using the MIRA antigen-specificity platform. Breadth was defined as the fraction of unique TCRs that were SARS-CoV-2-associated. Depth was defined as the fraction of total T cells that were SARS-CoV-2-associated. Each spike-specific TCR was assigned to its reactive spike region and to a CD4 or CD8 class using the MIRA data. Log10-transformed breadth and depth values were compared by one-way ANOVA with Sidak's multiple comparisons tests. The table was pulled from immuneACCESS by TCRdb, which kept in-frame rearrangements only. Such tables lose some clones; where checked, under half of the loss comes from unresolved V genes, and the rest has no known cause. V, J and clone size are those of that table, while D and trimming were read from the DNA. This sample gives tens of thousands of clones in total; more than 75% of them show up just once. The ten largest account for approximately 10% of the sample.

The CDR3 covers 14 residues, taking in both the cysteine and the phenylalanine. The kept DNA is CDR3 alone, 42 bases in frame from the first base. CDR1 and CDR2 are drawn from the germline V gene: WSHSY, SAAADI. Trimming at the junction amounts to 6 bases on V and 1 base on J, and the germline ends lie 10 bases apart. On this clone itself: The antigen it recognizes is unknown. Base qualities are missing; no much larger clone stands one base away.

The meaning of the sample's time point label: about 28 days (+/-7) after the second vaccine dose. AZD1222 recipients given second doses at about 4 weeks or at about 12 weeks were pooled, since spike-specific TCR depth and breadth were not found to differ between the two schedules. Vaccinee samples were obtained from the UK trials COV001 and COV002, which included a single-blind randomized controlled phase 2/3 trial of AZD1222 (ChAdOx1 nCoV-19) in healthy adults. For TCRbeta chain sequencing, PBMC samples were collected from trial participants at day 0 and at day 28 after the second dose. This sample comprised peripheral blood, obtained 28 days after the second AZD1222 dose. The chain is made from TRBV10-2 and TRBJ1-5, with the D gene uncertain. The sequence was obtained from an adult who received the AZD1222 COVID-19 vaccine. Here is the DNA: TGCGCCAGCAGGGAGGGTGGGAGCAATCAGCCCCAGCATTTT. Its protein is CASREGGSNQPQHF.